These 30 T cell receptor beta chains were sequenced from one sample in a study of read filtering for tumor transcriptome and immune sequencing. From 400 to 450 ng of RNA, a library with molecular barcoded alpha/delta and beta/gamma adaptors was made. TCRdb passed the reads through MiXCR, listing each CDR3 protein once. The sample lists roughly 68,000 distinct CDR3 sequences; approximately 15% were seen once. The sample taken for sequencing was a population of CD138-negative cells sorted from bone marrow. The receptors were sampled from a donor aged 40 or over with multiple myeloma.

A note on this clonotype: This could be a read error, since a much larger clone is one nucleotide away. The chain links TRBV7-9 to TRBJ2-2; TRBD1 might be the D (7 bases). This CDR3 comprises 16 residues. In germline, CDR1 is SEHNR, CDR2 FQNEAQ (reference sequence). The chain's CDR3 is CASSAWGTANTGGLFF. The CDR3 coding sequence is TGTGCCAGCAGTGCGTGGGGGACAGCGAACACCGGGGGGCTGTTTTTT.

This clonotype was counted ten times or more. This chain joins TRBV27 and TRBJ2-7; D not certain. The length of the CDR3 is 13 residues. V was trimmed by 6 bases and J by 1 base, leaving 10 bases between them. CDR1 MNHEY and CDR2 SMNVEV come from the germline V gene (reference sequence). In DNA form, the CDR3 reads TGTGCCAGCAGACTGGGTTTTTCCTACGAGCAGTACTTC. It specifies CASRLGFSYEQYF.

This clonotype was observed many times. CDR3 sequence (DNA): TGCAGCGTTGGTAATACAGGGGGCGGTGAAGCTTTCTTT. Translating it yields CSVGNTGGGEAFF. The V gene is TRBV29-1, the J gene TRBJ1-1; 9 positions agree with TRBD1. Trimming removed 4 bases from V and 7 bases from J; junction bases left unmatched: 7. Germline CDR1 reads SQVTM; CDR2 reads ANQGSEA. This CDR3 comprises 13 residues.

The chain joins TRBV5-4 to TRBJ2-3, with 15 nucleotides matching TRBD2. This CDR3 has 17 residues. With 4 bases clipped from V and 5 bases from J, the junction kept 8 bases outside the gene matches. Germline values: CDR1 SGHNT, CDR2 YYREEE (reference sequence). CDR3 in DNA: TGTGCCAGCAGCGCAGGACTAGCGGGAGGGCCACAAGATACGCAGTATTTT. This gives the protein CASSAGLAGGPQDTQYF.

The chain has TRBV27 and TRBJ2-1; perhaps D is TRBD1 or TRBD2 (6 bases each). The CDR3 covers 15 residues. V was clipped by 3 bases and J by 4 bases, with 13 bases between them. The germline gives CDR1 MNHEY, CDR2 SMNVEV (reference sequence). CDR3 sequence reads: CASSFEGGRYNEQFF. CDR3 bases: TGTGCCAGCAGTTTTGAGGGGGGCAGGTACAATGAGCAGTTCTTC.

Worth noting for this clonotype: The junction departs from the called germline gene at one end, perhaps through a read error. CDR3 coding DNA: TGCAGTCCTAGCGGGACAGACAATGAACAGTTCTTC. Translating gives CSPSGTDNEQFF. This chain links TRBV20-1 with TRBJ2-1, with TRBD2 matching 9 bases. Germline V gene lookup returns CDR1 DFQATT and CDR2 SNEGSKA (reference sequence). This CDR3 comprises 12 residues.

The table lists this clonotype with many counts. The chain uses TRBV9 and TRBJ2-3, with 10 nucleotides matching TRBD1. CDR3 length equals 16 residues. J was trimmed by 6 bases and V by 0 bases; bases with no gene match: 7. The germline gives CDR1 SGDLS, CDR2 YYNGEE. The CDR3 sequence: CASSVERQGAMDTQYF. The CDR3 region has the DNA TGTGCCAGCAGCGTAGAACGACAGGGGGCGATGGATACGCAGTATTTT.

This clonotype came up many times. The rearrangement joins TRBV19 to TRBJ1-1; 10 bases match TRBD1. Looked up from germline, CDR1 is LNHDA and CDR2 is SQIVND (reference sequence). There are 16 residues in the CDR3. V gave up 8 bases and J gave up 0 bases; unmatched junction bases: 9. The CDR3 is CASSGQGVSMNTEAFF. For the CDR3, the DNA is TGTGCCAGTTCCGGACAGGGGGTTTCCATGAACACTGAAGCTTTCTTT.

This clonotype was counted many times. This chain uses TRBV7-9 with TRBJ1-1; D is uncertain. V shed 5 bases and J shed 2 bases, with 12 bases lying between them. CDR3 length: 14 residues. The germline gives CDR1 SEHNR, CDR2 FQNEAQ (reference sequence). CDR3 nucleotides: TGTGCCAGCAGCCCCGCATGGATAAACACTGAAGCTTTCTTT. It encodes CASSPAWINTEAFF.

There are many counts of this clonotype. V is TRBV7-8 and J is TRBJ2-4; perhaps TRBD2 as D (6 bases). This CDR3 is 14 amino acids long. The V gene's germline CDR1 is SGHVS and CDR2 FQNEAQ. V was cut by 5 bases and J by 4 bases, with 12 bases left in between. CDR3 coding DNA: TGTGCCAGCAGCAACCGGGACTGGAAAAACATTCAGTACTTC. Residues: CASSNRDWKNIQYF.

This clonotype appeared many times. In DNA, the CDR3 is TGTGCCAGCAGTGCGGGCGGGAGGGGGTATGGAAATGAGCAGTTCTTC. Translation: CASSAGGRGYGNEQFF. The chain joins TRBV6-1 to TRBJ2-1; 9 nucleotides line up with TRBD2. CDR3 size: 16 residues. Germline CDR1 and CDR2: MNHNS and SASEGT. The V and J ends lost 4 bases and 7 bases, in that order; junction bases with no gene match: 11.

The J gene is TRBJ2-7, the V gene TRBV30, with TRBD1 as a possible D gene (6 bases). Germline loops: CDR1 GTSNPN, CDR2 SVGIG (reference sequence). The V gene lost 0 bases and the J gene lost 3 bases, with 15 bases spanning the gap. The CDR3 spans 15 residues. The CDR3 DNA is TGTGCCTGGAGTGTTGTGGGGGCTGGCGGCTACGAGCAGTACTTC. It translates to CAWSVVGAGGYEQYF.

This clonotype was counted a few times. The chain carries TRBV19 and TRBJ2-6; D is ambiguous. V lost 3 bases, J lost 3 bases, and 9 bases lay in between. Germline CDR1 is LNHDA and CDR2 is SQIVND (reference sequence). This CDR3 spans 15 amino acids. In DNA form, the CDR3 reads TGTGCCAGTAGTATGGCAGCCGGTGGGGCCAACGTCCTGACTTTC. Its protein product is CASSMAAGGANVLTF. Filled out from reference TRBV19 and TRBJ2-6, the complete variable domain reads DGGITQSPKYLFRKEGQNVTLSCEQNLNHDAMYWYRQDPGQGLRLIYYSQIVNDFQKGDIAEGYSVSREKKESFPLTVTSAQKNPTAFYLCASSMAAGGANVLTFGAGSRLTVL.

The table lists this clonotype with a few counts. This may arise from a read error, as a much more abundant clone is one base away. This chain links TRBV6-5 with TRBJ2-7, with a possible D match to TRBD1 (6 bases). Trimming removed 0 bases at V and 2 bases at J, with 8 bases between. The CDR3 is 14 residues long. The germline V gene encodes CDR1 MNHEY and CDR2 SVGAGI. The CDR3 DNA reads as TGTGCCAGCAGTTACTCACAGGGCCCCTACGAGCAGTACTTC. This encodes CASSYSQGPYEQYF.

This clonotype was seen a few times. Here the CDR3 DNA reads TGTGCCAGCAGTTTAAGCCTAGCGGGAGGAGGCCTCGTTGTCTACGAGCAGTACTTC. Protein: CASSLSLAGGGLVVYEQYF. The V and J genes are TRBV12-3 or TRBV12-4 and TRBJ2-7; 11 bases align to TRBD2. The CDR3 covers 19 residues. V dropped 2 bases and J dropped 3; count of bases not matched to a gene: 15.

This clonotype was found many times. This sequence joins TRBV12-3 or TRBV12-4 and TRBJ2-2, with 7 positions matching TRBD1. The CDR3 is 13 residues long. V was clipped by 6 bases and J by 7 bases; unmatched bases: 5. CDR3 protein: CASSTTGNGELFF. The CDR3, as DNA: TGTGCCAGCAGCACGACAGGGAACGGGGAGCTGTTTTTT.

This clonotype was seen repeatedly, ten times or more. V is TRBV5-1 and J is TRBJ2-1; 11 nucleotides agree with TRBD2. This CDR3 region has 16 residues. V shed 0 bases and J 2 bases; nucleotides not matched to a gene: 1. Germline-derived CDR1 and CDR2 are SGHRS and YFSETQ. CDR3 DNA: TGCGCCAGCAGCTTGGCGACTAGCGGGACCTACAATGAGCAGTTCTTC. Translating gives CASSLATSGTYNEQFF.

This clonotype came up many times. The V and J genes are TRBV18 and TRBJ1-5, with D maybe TRBD1 (5 bases). The length of the CDR3 is 15 residues. The germline gives CDR1 KGHSH, CDR2 LQKENI. The V and J ends lost 3 bases and 1 base respectively, with 10 bases between them. The CDR3: CASSPETVSNQPQHF. The CDR3, as DNA: TGTGCCAGCTCACCGGAGACAGTGAGCAATCAGCCCCAGCATTTT.

This clonotype appeared many times. The chain joins TRBV29-1 to TRBJ2-7; 13 positions match TRBD2. The V and J ends lost 6 bases and 0 bases, in that order; junction bases with no gene match: 8. The CDR3 contains 16 residues. Germline V gives CDR1 SQVTM, CDR2 ANQGSEA. CDR3 DNA: TGCAGCGTCCAAGGGACTAGCGGGAAACCCTCCTACGAGCAGTACTTC. It translates to CSVQGTSGKPSYEQYF.

The table lists this clonotype with many counts. The V call is TRBV2, the J call TRBJ2-2; 8 bases are shared with TRBD1. This CDR3 region has 13 residues. J lost 1 base, V lost 10 bases, and 2 bases had no gene match. The germline CDR1 and CDR2 sequences are SNHLY and FYNNEI. The CDR3 loop is CATGQENTGELFF. The CDR3 coding sequence is TGTGCCACGGGACAGGAGAACACCGGGGAGCTGTTTTTT. The complete variable domain, with remaining parts taken from reference TRBV2 and TRBJ2-2, reads EPEVTQTPSHQVTQMGQEVILRCVPISNHLYFYWYRQILGQKVEFLVSFYNNEISEKSEIFDDQFSVERPDGSNFTLKIRSTKLEDSAMYFCATGQENTGELFFGEGSRLTVL.

The table lists this clonotype with a few counts. A much larger clone sits a single nucleotide away, making a read error possible. The J gene is TRBJ2-6, the V gene TRBV29-1; D is perhaps TRBD1 (5 bases). The CDR3 contains 14 residues. Looked up from germline, CDR1 is SQVTM and CDR2 is ANQGSEA. CDR3 coding DNA: TGCAGCGTTGATATCGGCTCTGGGGCCAACGCCCTGACTTTC. Protein product: CSVDIGSGANALTF.

In this sample, this clonotype turned up many times. The DNA for the CDR3 is TGTGCCACCAGTGACCCGGACAGTGTTAATGAAAAACTGTTTTTT. Its protein product is CATSDPDSVNEKLFF. This chain joins TRBV24-1 and TRBJ1-4, with D possibly matching TRBD1 (6 bases). This CDR3 is 15 amino acids long. CDR1 is KGHDR and CDR2 is SFDVKD in the germline V gene. V lost 4 bases and J 4 bases, leaving 12 bases between the germline ends.

There are many counts of this clonotype. The rearrangement links TRBV14 to TRBJ2-3; D remains unclear. Germline V gene lookup returns CDR1 SGHDN and CDR2 FVKESK. The CDR3 is made up of 14 amino acids. Trimming pared 4 bases from V and 0 bases from J, leaving 8 bases between. Written as DNA, the CDR3 is TGTGCCAGCAGCCCACTGACTAGCACAGATACGCAGTATTTT. This encodes CASSPLTSTDTQYF. Filled out from reference TRBV14 and TRBJ2-3, the complete variable domain reads EAGVTQFPSHSVIEKGQTVTLRCDPISGHDNLYWYRRVMGKEIKFLLHFVKESKQDESGMPNNRFLAERTGGTYSTLKVQPAELEDSGVYFCASSPLTSTDTQYFGPGTRLTVL.

This clonotype was detected a few times. This may stem from a read error, because a much larger clone lies one nucleotide away. The chain carries TRBV29-1 and TRBJ1-1; D not resolved. Germline V gene data show CDR1 as SQVTM and CDR2 as ANQGSEA. There are 11 residues in the CDR3. The CDR3 bases are TGCAGCGCCGGATTGAACACTGAAGCTCTCTTT. Translated, it gives CSAGLNTEALF.

The sample holds many counts of this clonotype. The chain is built from TRBV29-1 and TRBJ2-5; the match to TRBD1 covers 8 bases. Germline-derived CDR1 and CDR2 are SQVTM and ANQGSEA. This CDR3 has 15 amino acids. The ends lost 4 bases at V and 5 bases at J; junction bases unmatched: 12. CDR3 DNA: TGCAGCGTTGTGGTCCCCAGGGGGCTGTCGGAGACCCAGTACTTC. Its translation: CSVVVPRGLSETQYF.

This clonotype was detected many times. The chain links TRBV15 to TRBJ2-2; no clear D gene. V was clipped by 0 bases and J by 2 bases, with 16 bases between them. CDR3 length equals 18 residues. Germline V gene sequence: CDR1 LNHNV, CDR2 YYDKDF (reference sequence). In DNA, the CDR3 is TGTGCCACCAGCAGAGATCTCTTAACTTACAGTAACACCGGGGAGCTGTTTTTT. It specifies CATSRDLLTYSNTGELFF.

This clonotype was seen at least ten times. V usage is TRBV6-5 and J usage is TRBJ2-7, with 8 bases fitting TRBD1. Germline CDR1 and CDR2: MNHEY and SVGAGI. The CDR3 sequence is 15 residues long. V was pared by 2 bases and J by 0 bases, with 3 bases of the junction left unmatched. Here the CDR3 DNA reads TGTGCCAGCAGTTACCCGGGGACAGGCTCCTACGAGCAGTACTTC. Amino acids: CASSYPGTGSYEQYF.

This clonotype came up many times. The chain combines TRBV2 with TRBJ2-1, with D hard to call. The V and J ends lost 3 bases and 7 bases respectively, with 10 bases between them. The CDR3 has 13 residues. The germline V gene has CDR1 SNHLY and CDR2 FYNNEI. CDR3 bases: TGTGCCAGCAGTGATTCCGGGCGGAATGAGCAGTTCTTC. This gives the protein CASSDSGRNEQFF. Using reference TRBV2 and TRBJ2-1 for the parts outside the CDR3, the full variable domain is EPEVTQTPSHQVTQMGQEVILRCVPISNHLYFYWYRQILGQKVEFLVSFYNNEISEKSEIFDDQFSVERPDGSNFTLKIRSTKLEDSAMYFCASSDSGRNEQFFGPGTRLTVL.

This clonotype was seen repeatedly, ten times or more. V usage is TRBV20-1 and J usage is TRBJ2-5, with D unresolved. CDR1 and CDR2 (germline): DFQATT, SNEGSKA (reference sequence). V dropped 0 bases and J dropped 7 bases, with 6 bases sitting between them. The CDR3 is 11 residues long. This chain's CDR3 is CSARDVWTQYF. The CDR3 DNA reads TGCAGTGCTAGAGATGTGTGGACCCAGTACTTC.

This clonotype was observed at least ten times. The chain employs TRBV3-1 and TRBJ2-3; D not resolved. The CDR3 runs 15 residues. The germline V gene has CDR1 LGHDT and CDR2 YNNKEL (reference sequence). Trimming shortened V by 1 base and J by 7 bases, and 15 bases separated the two germline ends. The CDR3 spells CASSQGVLDRHTQYF. The CDR3 bases are TGTGCCAGCAGCCAAGGGGTCCTAGATAGGCATACGCAGTATTTT.